These T cell receptor beta chains were read from a single sample in a study of T cell responses to AZD1222 COVID-19 vaccine. The data were produced by immunoSEQ multiplex PCR, yet TCRdb's version contains in-frame clones alone and is incomplete. There are more than 85,000 clones in the sample; around 81% occur only once, and about 4.5% lies in the top ten. The sample was peripheral blood, taken on day 0 of AZD1222 vaccination. The receptors were sampled from an adult in good health. CDR3s include the opening cysteine and the closing phenylalanine or tryptophan. A D gene is named only where the DNA matches it firmly. Part of the rows lack a size; the others show once, few, many or a class for expanded clones.

D | J | size | V | CDR3 | DNA
NA | TRBJ1-3 | NA | TRBV19 | CASSSPGSTGNTIYF | TGTGCCAGTAGTTCCCCGGGGTCAACTGGAAACACCATATATTTT
NA | TRBJ1-2 | NA | TRBV27 | CASSSQIKYGYTF | TGTGCCAGCAGCTCCCAGATAAAGTATGGCTACACCTTC
TRBD2 | TRBJ2-1 | NA | TRBV18 | CASSRGLAGDNEQFF | TGTGCCAGCTCACGGGGACTAGCGGGGGACAATGAGCAGTTCTTC
NA | TRBJ1-1 | NA | TRBV27 | CASRPGHTNTEAFF | TGTGCCAGCAGACCAGGACACACGAACACTGAAGCTTTCTTT
TRBD2 | TRBJ2-3 | once | TRBV28 | CASRAGDTMDTQYF | TGTGCCAGCAGGGCGGGGGATACGATGGATACGCAGTATTTT
TRBD1 | TRBJ1-4 | NA | TRBV9 | CASSVAVRGRDEKLFF | TGTGCCAGCAGCGTAGCTGTAAGGGGGCGGGATGAAAAACTGTTTTTT
TRBD1 | TRBJ1-5 | NA | TRBV30 | CAWSSGQGRHQPQHF | TGTGCCTGGAGTTCCGGACAGGGGAGGCATCAGCCCCAGCATTTT
NA | TRBJ1-1 | NA | TRBV6-5 | CASSYGTTRMNTEAFF | TGTGCCAGCAGTTACGGGACAACGCGAATGAACACTGAAGCTTTCTTT
NA | TRBJ1-4 | NA | TRBV15 | CATSRTVNEKLFF | TGTGCCACCAGCAGAACAGTCAATGAAAAACTGTTTTTT
NA | TRBJ1-6 | NA | TRBV5-1 | CASSLADGSLYNSPLHF | TGCGCCAGCAGCTTGGCCGATGGGTCTCTTTATAATTCACCCCTCCACTTT
NA | TRBJ1-2 | few | TRBV6-5 | CASSYSGGLQGYTF | TGTGCCAGCAGTTACTCCGGGGGTTTGCAAGGCTACACCTTC
NA | TRBJ2-7 | NA | TRBV4-3 | CASSEGGPAQYEQYF | TGCGCCAGCAGCGAGGGGGGACCGGCCCAATACGAGCAGTACTTC
NA | TRBJ1-2 | NA | TRBV19 | CASSQKATNYGYTF | TGTGCCAGTAGTCAGAAGGCGACGAACTATGGCTACACCTTC
NA | TRBJ1-4 | NA | TRBV4-3 | CASSQELPGGGVANEKLFF | TGCGCCAGCAGCCAAGAACTCCCGGGCGGGGGGGTAGCTAATGAAAAACTGTTTTTT
NA | TRBJ1-6 | NA | TRBV4-3 | CASSQVWNSYNSPLHF | TGCGCCAGCAGCCAAGTGTGGAACTCCTATAATTCACCCCTCCACTTT
TRBD1 | TRBJ1-1 | NA | TRBV10-3 | CAISENPTGKEGEAFF | TGTGCCATCAGCGAGAACCCGACAGGGAAAGAGGGTGAAGCTTTCTTT
NA | TRBJ1-1 | NA | TRBV18 | CASTPTGGNTEAFF | TGTGCCAGCACCCCGACCGGGGGGAACACTGAAGCTTTCTTT
NA | TRBJ2-2 | NA | TRBV5-1 | CASSSQGGGAGELFF | TGCGCCAGCAGCTCGCAGGGGGGTGGGGCCGGGGAGCTGTTTTTT
TRBD1 | TRBJ1-2 | NA | TRBV3-1/TRBV3-2 | CASSQGGTGGWGYTF | TGTGCCAGCAGCCAGGGGGGGACAGGAGGCTGGGGCTACACCTTC
NA | TRBJ1-1 | NA | TRBV5-5 | CASSLVVALEAFF | TGTGCCAGCAGCTTGGTGGTGGCTCTTGAAGCTTTCTTT
NA | TRBJ1-2 | NA | TRBV28 | CASSFLFTPYGYTF | TGTGCCAGCAGTTTCTTGTTTACGCCATATGGCTACACCTTC
NA | TRBJ1-1 | few | TRBV14 | CASSQDGVGGGTEAFF | TGTGCCAGCAGCCAAGATGGTGTAGGGGGTGGCACTGAAGCTTTCTTT
NA | TRBJ1-6 | NA | TRBV20-1 | CSARGDPALHF | TGCAGTGCTAGAGGAGACCCAGCCCTCCACTTT
NA | TRBJ1-4 | NA | TRBV5-1 | CASSVWTGEKLFF | TGCGCCAGCAGCGTCTGGACGGGGGAAAAACTGTTTTTT
NA | TRBJ2-3 | few | TRBV7-8 | CASSLFRPSTDTQYF | TGTGCCAGCAGCTTATTTCGGCCTAGCACAGATACGCAGTATTTT
NA | TRBJ2-3 | NA | TRBV7-9 | CASSSTNFTRLGTDTQYF | TGTGCCAGCAGCTCCACGAACTTTACTAGGCTGGGCACAGATACGCAGTATTTT
NA | TRBJ1-2 | NA | TRBV7-9 | CASSQQGPDGYTF | TGTGCCAGCAGCCAACAGGGTCCAGATGGCTACACCTTC
NA | TRBJ1-1 | NA | TRBV5-1 | CASSLEGKETEAFF | TGCGCCAGCAGCTTGGAGGGGAAGGAGACTGAAGCTTTCTTT